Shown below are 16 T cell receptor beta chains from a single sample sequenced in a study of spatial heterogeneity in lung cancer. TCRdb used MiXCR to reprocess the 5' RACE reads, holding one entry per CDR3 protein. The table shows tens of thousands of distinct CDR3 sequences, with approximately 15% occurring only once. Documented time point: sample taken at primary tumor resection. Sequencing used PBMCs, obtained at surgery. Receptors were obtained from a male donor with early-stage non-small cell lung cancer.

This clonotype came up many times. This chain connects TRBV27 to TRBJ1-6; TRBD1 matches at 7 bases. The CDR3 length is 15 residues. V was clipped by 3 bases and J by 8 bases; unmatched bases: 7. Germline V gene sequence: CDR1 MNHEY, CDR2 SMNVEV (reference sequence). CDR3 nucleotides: TGTGCCAGCAGTTTTTCGGACAGGTCCTATTCACCCCTCCACTTT. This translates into CASSFSDRSYSPLHF.

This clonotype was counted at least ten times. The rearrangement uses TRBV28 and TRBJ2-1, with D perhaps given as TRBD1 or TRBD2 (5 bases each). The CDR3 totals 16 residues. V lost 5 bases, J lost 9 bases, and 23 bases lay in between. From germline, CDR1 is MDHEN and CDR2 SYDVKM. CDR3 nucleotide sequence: TGTGCCAGCAGTCCATGGGGAGTTGGTCGGGACGGTGAGCAGTTCTTC. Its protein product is CASSPWGVGRDGEQFF.

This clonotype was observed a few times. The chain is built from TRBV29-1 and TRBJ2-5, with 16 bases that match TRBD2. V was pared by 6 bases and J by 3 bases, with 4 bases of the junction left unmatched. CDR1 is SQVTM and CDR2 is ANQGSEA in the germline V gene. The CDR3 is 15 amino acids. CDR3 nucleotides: TGCAGCGTGTATGGGACTAGCGGGGGGGAAGAGACCCAGTACTTC. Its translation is CSVYGTSGGEETQYF.

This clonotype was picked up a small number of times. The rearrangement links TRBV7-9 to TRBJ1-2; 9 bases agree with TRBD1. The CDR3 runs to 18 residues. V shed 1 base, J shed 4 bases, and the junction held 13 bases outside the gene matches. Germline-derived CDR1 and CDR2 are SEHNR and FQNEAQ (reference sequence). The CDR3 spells CASSLVFGTGKAGYGYTF. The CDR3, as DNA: TGTGCCAGCAGCTTAGTCTTCGGGACAGGGAAGGCGGGCTATGGCTACACCTTC.

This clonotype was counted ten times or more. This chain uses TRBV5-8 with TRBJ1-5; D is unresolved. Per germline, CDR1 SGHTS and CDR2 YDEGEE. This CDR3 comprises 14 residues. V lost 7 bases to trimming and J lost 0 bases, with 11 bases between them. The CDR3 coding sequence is TGTGCCAGCCCACCCAGATATAGCAATCAGCCCCAGCATTTT. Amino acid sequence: CASPPRYSNQPQHF.

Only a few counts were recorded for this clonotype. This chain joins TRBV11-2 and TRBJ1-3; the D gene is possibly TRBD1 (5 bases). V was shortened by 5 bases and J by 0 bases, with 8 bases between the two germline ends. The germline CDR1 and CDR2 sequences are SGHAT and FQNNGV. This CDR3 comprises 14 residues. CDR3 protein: CASSGGFSGNTIYF. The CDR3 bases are TGTGCCAGCAGCGGGGGGTTCTCTGGAAACACCATATATTTT.

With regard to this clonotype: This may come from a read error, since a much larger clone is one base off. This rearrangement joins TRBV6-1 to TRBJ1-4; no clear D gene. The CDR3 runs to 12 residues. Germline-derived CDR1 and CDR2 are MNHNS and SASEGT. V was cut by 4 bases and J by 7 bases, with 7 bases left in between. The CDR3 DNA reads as TGTGCCAGCAGTGTAACAGCTGAAAAACTGTTTTTT. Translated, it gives CASSVTAEKLFF.

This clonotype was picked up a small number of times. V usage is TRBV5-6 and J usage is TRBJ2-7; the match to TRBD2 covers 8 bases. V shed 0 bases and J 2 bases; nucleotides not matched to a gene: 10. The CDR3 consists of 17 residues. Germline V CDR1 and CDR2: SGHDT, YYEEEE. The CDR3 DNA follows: TGTGCCAGCAGCTTGGGACTAGCGTGGGACCCAACCTACGAGCAGTACTTC. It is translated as CASSLGLAWDPTYEQYF.

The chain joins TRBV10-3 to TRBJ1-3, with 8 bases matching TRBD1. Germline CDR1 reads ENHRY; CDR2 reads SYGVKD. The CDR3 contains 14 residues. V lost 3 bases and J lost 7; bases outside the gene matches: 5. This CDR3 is CAISDGQGANTIYF. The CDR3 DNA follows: TGTGCCATCAGTGACGGGCAGGGGGCGAACACCATATATTTT.

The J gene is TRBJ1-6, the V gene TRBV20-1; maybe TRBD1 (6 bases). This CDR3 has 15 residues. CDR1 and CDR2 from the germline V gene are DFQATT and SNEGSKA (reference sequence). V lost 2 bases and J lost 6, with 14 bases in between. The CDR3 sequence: CSARPPGGSNSPLHF. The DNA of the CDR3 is TGCAGTGCTAGACCGCCGGGGGGCTCTAATTCACCCCTCCACTTT.

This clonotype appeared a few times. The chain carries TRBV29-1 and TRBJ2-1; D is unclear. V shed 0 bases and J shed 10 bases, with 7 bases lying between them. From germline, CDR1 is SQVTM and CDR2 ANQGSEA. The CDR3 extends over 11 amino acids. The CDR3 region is CSVEEGEEQFF. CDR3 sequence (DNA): TGCAGCGTTGAAGAAGGAGAAGAGCAGTTCTTC.

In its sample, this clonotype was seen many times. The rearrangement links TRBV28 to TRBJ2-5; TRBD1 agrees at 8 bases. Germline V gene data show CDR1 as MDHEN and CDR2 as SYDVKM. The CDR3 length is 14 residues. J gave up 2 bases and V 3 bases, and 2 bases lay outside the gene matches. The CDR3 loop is CASSFRQGQETQYF. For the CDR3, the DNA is TGTGCCAGCAGTTTCAGACAGGGGCAAGAGACCCAGTACTTC.

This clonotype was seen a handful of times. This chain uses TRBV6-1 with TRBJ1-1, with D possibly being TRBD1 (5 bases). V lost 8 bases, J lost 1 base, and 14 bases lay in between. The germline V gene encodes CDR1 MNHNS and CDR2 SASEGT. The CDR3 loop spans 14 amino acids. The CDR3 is CASGGWTENTEAFF. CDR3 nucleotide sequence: TGTGCCAGCGGGGGGTGGACTGAGAACACTGAAGCTTTCTTT.

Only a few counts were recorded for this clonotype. This CDR3 is CASSYSHGTVEAFF. As DNA, the CDR3 is TGTGCCAGCAGTTACTCTCACGGGACAGTTGAAGCTTTCTTT. V is TRBV6-2 or TRBV6-3 and J is TRBJ1-1, with 7 bases that match TRBD1. Trimming at V came to 0 bases and at J to 7 bases, leaving 5 bases not matched to a gene. The CDR3 spans 14 residues. Germline assignment: CDR1 MNHEY and CDR2 SVGEGT.

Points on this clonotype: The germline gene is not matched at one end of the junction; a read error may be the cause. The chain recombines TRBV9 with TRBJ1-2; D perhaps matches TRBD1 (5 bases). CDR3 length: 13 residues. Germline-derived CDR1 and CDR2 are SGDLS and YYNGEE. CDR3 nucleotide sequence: TGTGTCAGCAGCGTAGGGGCGGACTATGGCTACACCTTC. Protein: CVSSVGADYGYTF.

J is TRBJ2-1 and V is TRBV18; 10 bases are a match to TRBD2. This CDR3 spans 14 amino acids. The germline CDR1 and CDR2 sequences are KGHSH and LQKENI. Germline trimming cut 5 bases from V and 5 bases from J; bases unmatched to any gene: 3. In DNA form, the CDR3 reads TGTGCCAGCTCATCTAGCGGGAGACACAATGAGCAGTTCTTC. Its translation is CASSSSGRHNEQFF.